This T cell receptor (beta chain) was retrieved from a study of cytomegalovirus exposure and HLA in healthy donors. Study-wide results and limits: The authors later linked a missense DCLRE1C variant to TCR beta V- and J-gene trimming. Later analysis suggested links between common viral pathogens and several top significant clusters.

Use of 60 Vbeta and 13 Jbeta primers characterized the PCR. Methods used by the authors: Later, an analysis found roughly 80 million unique TCR beta chains, and approximately 10 million of these were shared. The repertoire was sequenced with immunoSEQ multiplex PCR; TCRdb's copy has only in-frame clones and lacks some. That table is the source of V, J and clone size, and D and trimming were worked out from the DNA. The sample yields under 150,000 clones, 60% to 80% seen once. For this clone: Its specificity is not known.

The source of this sequence is a woman aged 25-40 years in good health and CMV-seropositive. Sequenced sample: PBMCs.

The chain's CDR3 is CASSVPGTGGQPQHF. CDR3 nucleotide sequence: TGTGCCAGTAGTGTTCCAGGGACAGGGGGTCAGCCCCAGCATTTT. The chain has TRBV19 and TRBJ1-5; 11 bases align to TRBD1. CDR1 and CDR2 from the germline V gene are LNHDA and SQIVND (reference sequence). J was trimmed by 6 bases and V by 5 bases; bases with no gene match: 6. The CDR3 loop spans 15 amino acids.